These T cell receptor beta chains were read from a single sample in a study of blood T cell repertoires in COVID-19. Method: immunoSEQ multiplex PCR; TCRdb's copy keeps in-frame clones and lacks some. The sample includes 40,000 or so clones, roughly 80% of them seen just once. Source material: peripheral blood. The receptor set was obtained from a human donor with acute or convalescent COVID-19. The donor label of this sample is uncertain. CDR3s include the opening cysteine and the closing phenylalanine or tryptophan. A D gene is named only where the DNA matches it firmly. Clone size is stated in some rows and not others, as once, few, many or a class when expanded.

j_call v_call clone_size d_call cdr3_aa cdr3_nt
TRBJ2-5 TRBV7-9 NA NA CASSLTGAPTETQYF TGTGCCAGCAGCTTAACGGGAGCTCCTACAGAGACCCAGTACTTC
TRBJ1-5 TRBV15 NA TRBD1 CATRPTGGNQPQHF TGTGCCACCAGGCCGACAGGGGGAAATCAGCCCCAGCATTTT
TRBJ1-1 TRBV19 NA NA CASGAQRNTEAFF TGTGCCAGTGGGGCTCAACGGAACACTGAAGCTTTCTTT
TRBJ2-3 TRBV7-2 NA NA CASSFGRGSDTQYF TGTGCCAGCAGCTTCGGCAGGGGATCAGATACGCAGTATTTT
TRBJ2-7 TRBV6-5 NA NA CASSYSFAGVYEQYF TGTGCCAGCAGTTACTCGTTCGCAGGCGTCTACGAGCAGTACTTC
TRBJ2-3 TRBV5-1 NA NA CASAGGPVYTDTQYF TGCGCCAGCGCCGGGGGACCTGTCTACACAGATACGCAGTATTTT
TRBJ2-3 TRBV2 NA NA CASSQTPTEPTDTQYF TGTGCCAGCAGTCAAACTCCGACAGAGCCCACAGATACGCAGTATTTT
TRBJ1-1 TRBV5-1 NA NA CASSIRGRDTEAFF TGCGCCAGCAGCATTCGGGGGAGAGACACTGAAGCTTTCTTT
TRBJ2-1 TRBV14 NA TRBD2 CASSRPGLAGPNEQFF TGTGCCAGCAGCCGCCCGGGACTAGCGGGACCTAATGAGCAGTTCTTC
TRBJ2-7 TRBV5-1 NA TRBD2 CASLGLARAEQYF TGCGCCAGCTTAGGACTAGCGAGAGCCGAGCAGTACTTC
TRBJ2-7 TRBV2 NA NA CASSETPGASYEQYF TGTGCCAGCAGTGAAACTCCAGGGGCCTCCTACGAGCAGTACTTC
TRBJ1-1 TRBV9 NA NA CASSVGGREAFF TGTGCCAGCAGCGTAGGGGGGCGGGAAGCTTTCTTT
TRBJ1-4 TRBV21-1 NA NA CASSPRTGGTNEKLFF TGTGCCAGCAGCCCGCGGACAGGGGGAACTAATGAAAAACTGTTTTTT
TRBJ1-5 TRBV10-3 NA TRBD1 CAISEQGQGAGSNQPQHF TGTGCCATCAGTGAACAGGGACAGGGGGCCGGTAGCAATCAGCCCCAGCATTTT
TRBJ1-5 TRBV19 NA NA CASSIRDYNQPQHF TGTGCCAGTAGTATCCGGGACTACAATCAGCCCCAGCATTTT
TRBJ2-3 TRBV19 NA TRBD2 CASSNRGSGTTDTQYF TGTGCCAGTAGTAACCGGGGTAGCGGGACGACAGATACGCAGTATTTT
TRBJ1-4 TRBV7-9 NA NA CASSLDSGIGSEKLFF TGTGCCAGCAGCTTGGACTCCGGGATCGGTAGTGAAAAACTGTTTTTT
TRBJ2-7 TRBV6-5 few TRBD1 CASLRQGRPYEQYF TGTGCCAGCCTGAGACAGGGAAGACCCTACGAGCAGTACTTC
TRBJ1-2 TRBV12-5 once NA CASGLEGGGYTF TGTGCTAGTGGTTTGGAAGGGGGTGGCTACACCTTC